This TCR beta chain is drawn from a study of radiotherapy plus CTLA-4 blockade in lung cancer. Study at large: Across the patients, objective responses occurred in more than 15%, and disease control in just over 30%.

J lost 4 bases, V lost 3 bases, and 8 bases had no gene match. This CDR3 comprises 15 residues. Germline V lookup: CDR1 LGHNA, CDR2 YNFKEQ. Study-level points and caveats: Expansion in blood of tumor-derived TCR clones was seen after radiotherapy plus ipilimumab.

Details on this clone: The antigen is not known.

Assay: immunoSEQ multiplex PCR; the TCRdb copy retains only in-frame clones and omits some. Counted here are about 88,000 clones, 55% to 75% occurring once; the ten biggest clones make up 11% to 15%. With ipilimumab providing CTLA-4 blockade, focal radiation was administered to patients who had chemo-refractory metastatic non-small-cell lung cancer. The sequence derives from a human donor with non-small cell lung cancer that progressed on radiotherapy plus ipilimumab. The input for sequencing was peripheral blood, taken from a patient treated with radiotherapy plus ipilimumab. The chain carries TRBV4-2 and TRBJ1-2; TRBD1 agrees at 7 bases. The CDR3 coding sequence is TGTGCCAGCAGCCACAGGACAGGATCGGGCTATGGCTACACCTTC. Translated, it gives CASSHRTGSGYGYTF.